This T cell receptor beta chain was documented in a study of fetal regulatory T cell absence and autoimmunity. Findings and caveats of the study: Broadly similar TRB gene family usage was seen in pancreas and cord blood. Pancreas TCRs were oligoclonally enriched versus cord blood, some clones over 85-fold.

V was trimmed by 3 bases and J by 10 bases, leaving 6 bases between them. CDR3 size: 10 residues. In germline, CDR1 is SNHLY, CDR2 FYNNEI. A remark on this clone: Antigen specificity is unknown.

The table came from immunoSEQ multiplex PCR; TCRdb's copy has only in-frame clones and leaves some out. Of about 95,000 clones in the sample, approximately 75% are singletons; the top ten hold roughly 2%. This receptor was identified in a male donor with IPEX syndrome. Sequenced sample: pancreas tissue. The rearrangement uses TRBV2 and TRBJ1-2; D is unresolved. CDR3: CASSDLYYTF. The CDR3 DNA follows: TGTGCCAGCAGTGACCTTTACTACACCTTC.